This TCR beta chain was sequenced in a study of molecular identifiers for immune sequencing clone quantification. Study-level information: Across replicate runs, RNA obtained from around 18,000 or 91,000 naive CD8 cells was divided into five, with four undergoing sequencing.

Naive CD8 sequencing libraries were generated from about 19,000 to 1,100,000 sorted cells, with 10%, 30% or 50% RNA as input. Naive CD8 T cells underwent sorting with the CD8+CD4-CCR7+CD45RA+ definition. Concerning this clonotype: This sequence may be a read error, since a much larger clone differs from it by one base.

One entry per CDR3 protein, called by TCRdb with MiXCR from the PCR reads. The table has approximately 670,000 distinct CDR3 sequences, just under 20% seen once; the top ten hold roughly 0.85%. The CDR3 is made up of 14 amino acids. Germline V gene lookup returns CDR1 SGHTA and CDR2 FQGTGA. Sequencing input: naive CD8+ T cells from blood, with Jurkat cell RNA spiked in. The subset denotes: FACS-sorted CD8+CD4-CCR7+CD45RA+ naive T cells. This TCR was recovered from a human donor in good health. Some libraries in this study had Jurkat cell RNA spiked in. This chain joins TRBV7-3 and TRBJ2-3; D gene ambiguous. CDR3 nucleotide sequence: TGTGCCGGCAGCTTAAAAGGCCCCGGGGATACGCAGTATTTT. Protein sequence: CAGSLKGPGDTQYF.